The 7 T cell receptor beta chains given below trace back to one sample, sequenced in a study of blood T cell repertoires in COVID-19. The protocol was immunoSEQ multiplex PCR, while the TCRdb copy is restricted to in-frame clones and leaves out a portion. The repertoire includes around 240,000 clones, 83% of them detected once, and roughly 7% sits in the top ten. The sample taken for sequencing was peripheral blood. These receptors were taken from a woman aged 45-59 years with acute or convalescent COVID-19.

The genes are TRBV29-1 and TRBJ2-1; TRBD1 matches at 9 bases. The CDR3 length is 14 residues. The germline gives CDR1 SQVTM, CDR2 ANQGSEA. V lost 7 bases to trimming and J lost 5 bases; unmatched junction nucleotides: 9. The CDR3 loop reads CSARPGTGNNEQFF. In DNA form, the CDR3 reads TGCAGCGCCCGTCCCGGGACAGGGAACAATGAGCAGTTCTTC.

V and J are TRBV12-3 or TRBV12-4 and TRBJ1-1, with TRBD1 matching 7 bases. With V trimmed by 10 bases and J by 11 bases, 4 bases remained unmatched. The CDR3 sequence is 9 residues long. The CDR3 reads CATQGRAFF. In DNA form, the CDR3 reads TGTGCCACACAGGGGAGGGCTTTCTTT.

The chain combines TRBV7-9 with TRBJ1-1, with D uncertain. This CDR3 region has 11 residues. Germline loops: CDR1 SEHNR, CDR2 FQNEAQ (reference sequence). CDR3 loop: CASEMNTEAFF. For the CDR3, the DNA is TGTGCAAGCGAGATGAACACTGAAGCTTTCTTT.

V gene TRBV28 combines with J gene TRBJ2-3, with 8 bases fitting TRBD2. The CDR3 loop spans 15 amino acids. Germline V gene sequence: CDR1 MDHEN, CDR2 SYDVKM. V was clipped by 2 bases and J by 3 bases; unmatched bases: 4. The CDR3 here is CASSLRAGATDTQYF. CDR3 bases: TGTGCCAGCAGTTTACGAGCGGGAGCAACAGATACGCAGTATTTT.

This clone was recorded only once. The V and J genes are TRBV27 and TRBJ2-5, with TRBD2 identical over 12 bases. The trim removed 5 bases at V and 5 bases at J, leaving 9 bases unmatched. CDR1 is MNHEY, CDR2 SMNVEV, per germline (reference sequence). This CDR3 is 16 amino acids long. The DNA of the CDR3 is TGTGCCAGCAGTCCGGGGACTAGCGGGCGTGTGGAGACCCAGTACTTC. This codes for CASSPGTSGRVETQYF.

The gene calls are TRBV14 and TRBJ2-3; 11 positions agree with TRBD2. Unmatched junction bases numbered 10, after V lost 5 bases and J lost 0 bases. The germline V gene has CDR1 SGHDN and CDR2 FVKESK. The CDR3 spans 18 residues. The CDR3 is CASSRMSSGGLSTDTQYF. In nucleotides, the CDR3 is TGTGCCAGCAGCAGGATGTCTAGCGGGGGGTTGAGCACAGATACGCAGTATTTT.

As concerns this clone: A clone one base away is much larger, so this may be a read error. V usage is TRBV5-4 and J usage is TRBJ2-7; a possible D gene is TRBD1 (6 bases). CDR3 length: 12 amino acids. Germline V gene data show CDR1 as SGHNT and CDR2 as YYREEE (reference sequence). V lost 4 bases and J 3 bases, leaving 8 bases between the germline ends. The CDR3 DNA follows: TGTGCCAGCAGCCGACAGGACTACGAGCAGTACTTC. Translated: CASSRQDYEQYF.